Following are 28 T cell receptor beta chains from one sample sequenced in a study of blood T cell repertoires in COVID-19. Clones were sequenced by immunoSEQ multiplex PCR, and TCRdb holds only the in-frame ones, with some missing. The data show under 200,000 clones, with about 85% seen just once and approximately 0.97% held by the top ten. The sequenced material came from peripheral blood. The receptor set was obtained from a man in his sixties with COVID-19, enrolled during active disease.

This clone is a singleton in its sample. The V and J genes are TRBV19 and TRBJ1-2; no reliable D call. Germline assignment: CDR1 LNHDA and CDR2 SQIVND (reference sequence). V lost 5 bases, J lost 2 bases, and 15 bases lay in between. The CDR3 runs to 15 residues. The CDR3 region is CASSSSGFVNYGYTF. The CDR3 bases are TGTGCCAGTAGTTCATCGGGATTCGTAAACTATGGCTACACCTTC. Together with reference TRBV19 and TRBJ1-2, the CDR3 gives the full variable domain: DGGITQSPKYLFRKEGQNVTLSCEQNLNHDAMYWYRQDPGQGLRLIYYSQIVNDFQKGDIAEGYSVSREKKESFPLTVTSAQKNPTAFYLCASSSSGFVNYGYTFGSGTRLTVV.

The chain combines TRBV7-8 with TRBJ1-2, with a possible D match to TRBD1 (6 bases). The CDR3 length is 14 residues. Trimming left V 1 base short and J 4 bases short, with 10 bases between. Per germline, CDR1 SGHVS and CDR2 FQNEAQ. The CDR3 region has the DNA TGTGCCAGCAGCTTAGGTGACAGGCTCTATGGCTACACCTTC. Translating gives CASSLGDRLYGYTF. Looking up the rest from reference TRBV7-8 and TRBJ1-2 gives the full variable domain: GAGVSQSPRYKVAKRGQDVALRCDPISGHVSLFWYQQALGQGPEFLTYFQNEAQLDKSGLPSDRFFAERPEGSVSTLKIQRTQQEDSAVYLCASSLGDRLYGYTFGSGTRLTVV.

This clone turned up a few times. The J gene is TRBJ1-1, the V gene TRBV3-1 (or the pseudogene TRBV3-2); D not resolved. Germline-derived CDR1 and CDR2 are LGHDT and YNNKEL (reference sequence). This CDR3 region has 11 residues. Trimming shortened V by 1 base and J by 7 bases, and 4 bases separated the two germline ends. The CDR3 bases are TGTGCCAGCAGCCAAGTCAATGAAGCTTTCTTT. Translating gives CASSQVNEAFF.

V usage is TRBV15 and J usage is TRBJ1-1, with D possibly being TRBD1 (6 bases). V shed 4 bases and J shed 5 bases, with 11 bases lying between them. Per germline, CDR1 LNHNV and CDR2 YYDKDF (reference sequence). This CDR3 comprises 13 residues. CDR3 DNA sequence: TGTGCCACCAGCATAGTAACAGGGACTGAAGCTTTCTTT. The encoded protein is CATSIVTGTEAFF.

The chain recombines TRBV5-4 with TRBJ2-6; the match to TRBD1 covers 7 bases. The V segment lost 4 bases and the J segment 2 bases; nucleotides outside the gene matches: 12. The CDR3 length is 18 residues. In germline, CDR1 is SGHNT, CDR2 YYREEE (reference sequence). CDR3 amino acids: CASSPAAGGTTGANVLTF. CDR3 nucleotide sequence: TGTGCCAGCAGCCCAGCGGCAGGGGGTACAACTGGGGCCAACGTCCTGACTTTC.

The chain joins TRBV30 to TRBJ1-2; D might be TRBD1 (6 bases). The CDR3 length is 13 residues. Trimming pared 4 bases from V and 2 bases from J, leaving 11 bases between. Germline assignment: CDR1 GTSNPN and CDR2 SVGIG (reference sequence). The CDR3 is CAWTSDRNYGYTF. The CDR3 coding sequence is TGTGCCTGGACTTCCGACAGGAACTATGGCTACACCTTC.

This chain links TRBV5-1 with TRBJ2-3; no firm D call. The length of the CDR3 is 15 residues. The germline V gene has CDR1 SGHRS and CDR2 YFSETQ. V was pared by 0 bases and J by 2 bases, with 10 bases between. For the CDR3, the DNA is TGCGCCAGCAGCTTGGCTCCAGGATTCACAGATACGCAGTATTTT. Translating it yields CASSLAPGFTDTQYF.

V is TRBV7-2 and J is TRBJ2-7; TRBD1 aligns across 9 bases. The CDR3 is 16 residues long. CDR1 and CDR2 (germline): SGHTA, FQGNSA. Trimming removed 2 bases from V and 4 bases from J; junction bases left unmatched: 9. Written as DNA, the CDR3 is TGTGCCAGCAGCTTATCTGGGCGGGACAGGGTGTACGAGCAGTACTTC. Its translation is CASSLSGRDRVYEQYF.

The rearrangement links TRBV19 to TRBJ1-5; TRBD1 is a possible D gene (6 bases). Germline loops: CDR1 LNHDA, CDR2 SQIVND (reference sequence). This CDR3 spans 13 amino acids. The V end was cut by 5 bases, the J end by 6 bases, with 11 bases between. The CDR3 protein is CASSVQGGQPQHF. DNA of the CDR3: TGTGCCAGTAGTGTACAGGGTGGTCAGCCCCAGCATTTT.

The chain's CDR3 is CASSLRGGRRSYGYTF. In nucleotides, the CDR3 is TGTGCCAGCAGCTTAAGGGGTGGCAGGCGCTCTTATGGCTACACCTTC. The J gene is TRBJ1-2, the V gene TRBV7-8; a possible D gene is TRBD1 (5 bases). With 2 bases removed from V and 5 bases from J, the gap between germline ends came to 18 bases. The CDR3 covers 16 residues. Germline V gives CDR1 SGHVS, CDR2 FQNEAQ.

The rearrangement joins TRBV6-5 to TRBJ2-7, with D maybe TRBD1 (6 bases). This CDR3 is 11 amino acids long. The V gene lost 6 bases and the J gene lost 6 bases, with 9 bases spanning the gap. Germline V gives CDR1 MNHEY, CDR2 SVGAGI. The CDR3 DNA follows: TGTGCCAGCAGCGGACAGTTCGAGCAGTACTTC. Translated, it gives CASSGQFEQYF.

Comment on this clone: Additional DNA sequences in this sample encode the identical CDR3. V is TRBV5-1 and J is TRBJ1-5; a weak D match, TRBD1 (5 bases). Trimming shortened V by 0 bases and J by 1 base, and 8 bases separated the two germline ends. This CDR3 is 15 amino acids long. Per the germline V gene, CDR1 is SGHRS and CDR2 is YFSETQ. The CDR3 nucleotides read TGCGCCAGCAGCTTGGAGGGGCTGAGCAATCAGCCCCAGCATTTT. Encoded protein: CASSLEGLSNQPQHF.

The chain is built from TRBV19 and TRBJ2-2; 8 bases agree with TRBD1. Germline loops: CDR1 LNHDA, CDR2 SQIVND (reference sequence). The CDR3 sequence is 16 residues long. The junction had 12 bases not matched to a gene; V was cut back by 5 bases and J by 7 bases. The CDR3 sequence: CASSEDRGWSYGELFF. The CDR3 region has the DNA TGTGCCAGTAGTGAAGACAGGGGATGGAGCTACGGGGAGCTGTTTTTT.

The genes are TRBV20-1 and TRBJ1-1, with 7 bases aligning to TRBD1. This CDR3 contains 11 residues. Looked up from germline, CDR1 is DFQATT and CDR2 is SNEGSKA (reference sequence). Trimming at V came to 5 bases and at J to 6 bases, leaving 3 bases not matched to a gene. The CDR3 DNA reads TGCAGTGCTTCACAGGGGCCTGAAGCTTTCTTT. Amino acids: CSASQGPEAFF.

Only one count was recorded for this clone. Here the CDR3 DNA reads TGTGCCAGTTTGGGACAGGGGTATGAAAAACTGTTTTTT. Its translation is CASLGQGYEKLFF. The chain recombines TRBV19 with TRBJ1-4; 10 bases align to TRBD1. The CDR3 sequence is 13 residues long. V gave up 8 bases and J gave up 6 bases; unmatched junction bases: 3. From germline, CDR1 is LNHDA and CDR2 SQIVND (reference sequence).

This clone was counted once. The chain links TRBV27 to TRBJ2-7; 14 bases are a match to TRBD2. The junction had 8 bases not matched to a gene; V was cut back by 3 bases and J by 7 bases. Germline loops: CDR1 MNHEY, CDR2 SMNVEV (reference sequence). The CDR3 runs to 16 residues. The CDR3 nucleotides read TGTGCCAGCAGTTTCGGACTAGCGGGAGGTTTCGGTGAGCAGTACTTC. This sequence encodes CASSFGLAGGFGEQYF.

The chain couples TRBV5-4 to TRBJ2-1; no definite D call. Trimming shortened V by 4 bases and J by 10 bases, and 15 bases separated the two germline ends. CDR3 length: 13 amino acids. The germline V gene encodes CDR1 SGHNT and CDR2 YYREEE (reference sequence). CDR3 DNA sequence: TGTGCCAGCAGCGTGGACGGGTTTGTCGAGCAGTTCTTC. Translation gives CASSVDGFVEQFF.

The CDR3 spells CASSFFSGSYEQYF. The CDR3 nucleotides read TGTGCCAGCAGCTTCTTTAGCGGTTCCTACGAGCAGTACTTC. The V and J genes are TRBV11-2 and TRBJ2-7; possible D gene TRBD2, 6 bases. The CDR3 spans 14 residues. Germline-derived CDR1 and CDR2 are SGHAT and FQNNGV. V gave up 3 bases and J gave up 1 base, with 10 bases separating them.

V usage is TRBV24-1 and J usage is TRBJ2-7; D might be TRBD1 (6 bases). Between the trimmed V and J ends, which lost 4 bases and 1 base, there was a span of 10 bases. The CDR3 has 14 amino acids. Germline V gene data show CDR1 as KGHDR and CDR2 as SFDVKD. The CDR3 is CATSDATGSYEQYF. The CDR3 DNA sequence: TGTGCCACCAGTGACGCGACAGGATCCTACGAGCAGTACTTC.

This chain joins TRBV6-2 or TRBV6-3 and TRBJ1-5; tentative D call: TRBD1 (5 bases). V was trimmed by 2 bases and J by 0 bases, leaving 14 bases between them. The CDR3 covers 17 residues. The germline V gene has CDR1 MNHEY and CDR2 SVGEGT. The chain's CDR3 is CASSYGTGPYSNQPQHF. The DNA of the CDR3 is TGTGCCAGCAGTTACGGAACAGGCCCGTATAGCAATCAGCCCCAGCATTTT.

The chain joins TRBV6-4 to TRBJ2-3, with TRBD1 matching over 7 bases. V trimming: 6 bases; J trimming: 3 bases; junction bases outside the gene matches: 3. Germline V CDR1 and CDR2: MRHNA, SNTAGT. This CDR3 spans 13 amino acids. CDR3 bases: TGTGCCAGCAGGCGGACAGGAACAGATACGCAGTATTTT. Translation gives CASRRTGTDTQYF.

The chain links TRBV11-2 to TRBJ2-3, with 10 bases that match TRBD2. In germline, CDR1 is SGHAT, CDR2 FQNNGV. There are 16 residues in the CDR3. V lost 5 bases to trimming and J lost 1 base; unmatched junction nucleotides: 6. The DNA for the CDR3 is TGTGCCAGCAGCCGAGGAACTAGCGGGGGCACAGATACGCAGTATTTT. Translated: CASSRGTSGGTDTQYF.

This clone was observed a few times. The chain is built from TRBV10-3 and TRBJ1-2, with TRBD1 matching over 7 bases. CDR3 size: 12 residues. CDR1 ENHRY and CDR2 SYGVKD come from the germline V gene. V gave up 5 bases and J gave up 4 bases; unmatched junction bases: 1. CDR3 DNA sequence: TGTGCCATCAGTTGGGACAGCTATGGCTACACCTTC. This sequence encodes CAISWDSYGYTF.

The J gene is TRBJ2-7, the V gene TRBV6-2 or TRBV6-3, with 10 nucleotides matching TRBD1. Germline assignment: CDR1 MNHEY and CDR2 SVGEGT. J gave up 4 bases and V 2 bases, and 2 bases lay outside the gene matches. The CDR3 runs 14 residues. CDR3 in DNA: TGTGCCAGCAGTTACCTGGACAGGGGGTACGAGCAGTACTTC. Amino acids: CASSYLDRGYEQYF.

The chain combines TRBV30 with TRBJ2-7; unclear D gene. The CDR3 covers 13 residues. Trimming cost V 6 bases and J 0 bases, with 12 bases left between them. In germline, CDR1 is GTSNPN, CDR2 SVGIG (reference sequence). The CDR3 is CACRVGISYEQYF. DNA of the CDR3: TGTGCCTGCCGAGTTGGTATCTCCTACGAGCAGTACTTC. Looking up the rest from reference TRBV30 and TRBJ2-7 gives the full variable domain: SQTIHQWPATLVQPVGSPLSLECTVEGTSNPNLYWYRQAAGRGLQLLFYSVGIGQISSEVPQNLSASRPQDRQFILSSKKLLLSDSGFYLCACRVGISYEQYFGPGTRLTVT.

This chain joins TRBV27 and TRBJ1-2; possible D gene TRBD1, 6 bases. V was cut by 6 bases and J by 10 bases, with 15 bases left in between. The length of the CDR3 is 12 residues. The germline V gene has CDR1 MNHEY and CDR2 SMNVEV (reference sequence). The CDR3 DNA follows: TGTGCCAGCAGCCAGGACAGCTTTACCTACACCTTC. It is translated as CASSQDSFTYTF.

The chain employs TRBV18 and TRBJ1-1; D gene unclear. Deletions cut 2 bases from V and 7 bases from J, with 8 bases between. The CDR3 has 12 amino acids. Germline assignment: CDR1 KGHSH and CDR2 LQKENI. The CDR3 DNA is TGTGCCAGCTCACCAGGCCGTCTTGAAGCTTTCTTT. Translated, it gives CASSPGRLEAFF.

The chain is built from TRBV5-4 and TRBJ1-1; D may be TRBD1 (5 bases). This CDR3 spans 15 amino acids. The V and J ends lost 1 base and 4 bases respectively, with 14 bases between them. Germline V gene data show CDR1 as SGHNT and CDR2 as YYREEE (reference sequence). CDR3 nucleotide sequence: TGTGCCAGCAGCTTGATAGGGGCGGGGGGCACTGAAGCTTTCTTT. It is translated as CASSLIGAGGTEAFF.